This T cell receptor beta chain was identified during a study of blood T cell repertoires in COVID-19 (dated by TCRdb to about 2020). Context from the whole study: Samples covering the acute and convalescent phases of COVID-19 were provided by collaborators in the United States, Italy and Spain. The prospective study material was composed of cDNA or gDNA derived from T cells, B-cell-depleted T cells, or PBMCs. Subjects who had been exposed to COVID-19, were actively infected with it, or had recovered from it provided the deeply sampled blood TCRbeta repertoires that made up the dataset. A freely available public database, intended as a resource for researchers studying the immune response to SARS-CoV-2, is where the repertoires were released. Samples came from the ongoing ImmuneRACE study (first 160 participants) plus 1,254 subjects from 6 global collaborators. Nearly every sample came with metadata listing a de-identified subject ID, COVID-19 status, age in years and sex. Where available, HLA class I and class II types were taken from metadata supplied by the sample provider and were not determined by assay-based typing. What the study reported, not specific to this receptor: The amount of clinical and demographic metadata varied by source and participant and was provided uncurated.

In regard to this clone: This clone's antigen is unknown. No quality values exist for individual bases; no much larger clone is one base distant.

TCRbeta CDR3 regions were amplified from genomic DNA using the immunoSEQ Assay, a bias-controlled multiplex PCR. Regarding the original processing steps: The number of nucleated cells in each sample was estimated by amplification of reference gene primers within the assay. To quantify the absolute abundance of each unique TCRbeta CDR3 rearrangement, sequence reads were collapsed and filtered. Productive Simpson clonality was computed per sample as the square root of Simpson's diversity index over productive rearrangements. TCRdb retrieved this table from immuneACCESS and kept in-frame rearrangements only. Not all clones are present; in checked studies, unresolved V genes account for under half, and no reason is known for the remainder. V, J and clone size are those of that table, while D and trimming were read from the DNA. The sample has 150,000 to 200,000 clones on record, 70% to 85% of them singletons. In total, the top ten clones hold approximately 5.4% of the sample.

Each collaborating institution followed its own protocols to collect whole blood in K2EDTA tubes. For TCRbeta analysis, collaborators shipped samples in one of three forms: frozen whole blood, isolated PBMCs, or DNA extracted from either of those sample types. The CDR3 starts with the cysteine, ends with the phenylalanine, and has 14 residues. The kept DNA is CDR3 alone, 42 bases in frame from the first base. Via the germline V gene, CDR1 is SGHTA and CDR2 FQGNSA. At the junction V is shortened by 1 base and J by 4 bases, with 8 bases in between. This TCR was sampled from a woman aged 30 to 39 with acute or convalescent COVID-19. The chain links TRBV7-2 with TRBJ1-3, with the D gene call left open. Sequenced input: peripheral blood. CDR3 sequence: CASSLVQRGNTIYF. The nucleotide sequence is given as TGTGCCAGCAGCTTAGTACAGAGAGGAAACACCATATATTTT.